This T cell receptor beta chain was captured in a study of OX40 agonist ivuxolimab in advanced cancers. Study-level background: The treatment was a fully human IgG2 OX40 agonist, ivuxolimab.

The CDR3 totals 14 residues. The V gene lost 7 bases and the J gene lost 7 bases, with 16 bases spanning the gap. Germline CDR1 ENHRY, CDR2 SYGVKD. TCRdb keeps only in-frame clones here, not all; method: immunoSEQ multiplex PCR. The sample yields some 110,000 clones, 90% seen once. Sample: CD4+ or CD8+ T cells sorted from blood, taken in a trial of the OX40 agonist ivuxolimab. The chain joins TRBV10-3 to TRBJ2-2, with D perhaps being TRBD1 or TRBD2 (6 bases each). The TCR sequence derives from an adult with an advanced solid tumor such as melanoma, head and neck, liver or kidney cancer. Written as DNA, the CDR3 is TGTGCCATCACGGGGGCAGTCGGCATCGGGGAGCTGTTTTTT. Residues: CAITGAVGIGELFF.